Below, 4 T cell receptor beta chains from the same sample are listed, as sequenced in a study of OX40 agonist ivuxolimab in advanced cancers. Profiling relied on immunoSEQ multiplex PCR, and the TCRdb table lists in-frame clones only, not all of them. Of 55,000 to 85,000 clones listed, 86% are singletons. Material: CD4+ or CD8+ T cells sorted from blood, obtained in a trial of the OX40 agonist ivuxolimab. The source of these receptors is an adult with an advanced solid tumor such as melanoma, head and neck, liver or kidney cancer.

The V call is TRBV28, the J call TRBJ1-5; D is unclear. The germline V gene has CDR1 MDHEN and CDR2 SYDVKM. Between the trimmed V and J ends, which lost 2 bases and 1 base, there was a span of 9 bases. CDR3 length equals 15 residues. For the CDR3, the DNA is TGTGCCAGCAGTTTACTTACAGTGAGCAATCAGCCCCAGCATTTT. Amino acid sequence: CASSLLTVSNQPQHF.

Concerning this clone: Additional DNA sequences in this sample encode the identical CDR3. V and J are TRBV18 and TRBJ2-5; D possibly corresponds to TRBD2 (6 bases). Germline CDR1 reads KGHSH; CDR2 reads LQKENI. The CDR3 is 15 amino acids. V gave up 1 base and J gave up 2 bases, with 11 bases separating them. The CDR3 DNA reads as TGTGCCAGCTCACCACGGGGAGGTGGACAAGAGACCCAGTACTTC. It is translated as CASSPRGGGQETQYF.

This chain uses TRBV5-1 with TRBJ1-3, with D tentatively TRBD1 (6 bases). V dropped 1 base and J dropped 0 bases, with 11 bases sitting between them. CDR1 and CDR2 (germline): SGHRS, YFSETQ. This CDR3 contains 16 residues. The DNA for the CDR3 is TGCGCCAGCAGCTTGACAGGGCTTTCCTCTGGAAACACCATATATTTT. Its translation: CASSLTGLSSGNTIYF.

The genes are TRBV2 and TRBJ1-1; no firm D call. The germline V gene has CDR1 SNHLY and CDR2 FYNNEI. The V and J ends lost 5 bases and 4 bases respectively, with 17 bases between them. The CDR3 is 15 amino acids. CDR3 sequence reads: CASSYKNGVPTEAFF. CDR3 bases: TGTGCCAGCAGTTATAAGAACGGGGTACCCACTGAAGCTTTCTTT.